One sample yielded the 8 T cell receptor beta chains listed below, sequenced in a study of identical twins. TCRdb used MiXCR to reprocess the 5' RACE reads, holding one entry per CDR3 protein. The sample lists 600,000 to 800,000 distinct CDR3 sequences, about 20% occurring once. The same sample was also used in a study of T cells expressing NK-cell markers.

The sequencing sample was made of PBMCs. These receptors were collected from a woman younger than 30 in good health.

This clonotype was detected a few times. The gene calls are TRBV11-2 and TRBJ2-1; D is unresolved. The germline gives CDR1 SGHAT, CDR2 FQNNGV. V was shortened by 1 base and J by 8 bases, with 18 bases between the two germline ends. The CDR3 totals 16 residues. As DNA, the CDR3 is TGTGCCAGCAGCTTAGCCCCGCCGGCCAGCAGCTATGAGCAGTTCTTC. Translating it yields CASSLAPPASSYEQFF.

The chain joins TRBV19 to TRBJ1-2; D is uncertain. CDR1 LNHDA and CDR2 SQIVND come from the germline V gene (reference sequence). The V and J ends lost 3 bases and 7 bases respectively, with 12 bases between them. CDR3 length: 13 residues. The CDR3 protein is CASSIRRIGGYTF. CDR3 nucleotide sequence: TGTGCCAGTAGTATCCGGCGAATCGGTGGCTACACCTTC.

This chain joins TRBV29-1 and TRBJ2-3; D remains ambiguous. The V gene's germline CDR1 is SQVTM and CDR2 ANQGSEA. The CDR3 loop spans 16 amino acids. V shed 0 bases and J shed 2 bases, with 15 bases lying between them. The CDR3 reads CSVEDHGVPDTDTQYF. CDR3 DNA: TGCAGCGTTGAAGATCATGGAGTCCCAGACACAGATACGCAGTATTTT.

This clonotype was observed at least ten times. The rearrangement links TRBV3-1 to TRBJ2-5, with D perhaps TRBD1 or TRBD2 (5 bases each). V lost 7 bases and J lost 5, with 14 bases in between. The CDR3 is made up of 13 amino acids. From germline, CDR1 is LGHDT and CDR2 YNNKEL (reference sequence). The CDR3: CASTAGAAETQYF. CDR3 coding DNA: TGTGCCAGCACCGCCGGGGCAGCGGAGACCCAGTACTTC.

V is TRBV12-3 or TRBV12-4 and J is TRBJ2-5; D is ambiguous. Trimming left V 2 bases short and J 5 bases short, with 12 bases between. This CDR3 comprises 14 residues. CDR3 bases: TGTGCCAGCAGTTTACTCGGCGAGAGGGAGACCCAGTACTTC. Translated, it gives CASSLLGERETQYF.

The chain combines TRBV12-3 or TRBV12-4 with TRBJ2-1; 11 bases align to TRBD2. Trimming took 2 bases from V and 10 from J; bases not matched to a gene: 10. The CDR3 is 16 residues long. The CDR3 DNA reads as TGTGCCAGCAGTTTAAGACTAGCGGGGCCCCCTAGAGAGCAGTTCTTC. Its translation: CASSLRLAGPPREQFF.

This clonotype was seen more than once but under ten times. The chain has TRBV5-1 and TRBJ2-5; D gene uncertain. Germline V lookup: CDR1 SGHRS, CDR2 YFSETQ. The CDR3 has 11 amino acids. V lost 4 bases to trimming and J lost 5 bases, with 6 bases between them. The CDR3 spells CASSVTETQYF. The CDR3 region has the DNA TGCGCCAGCAGCGTAACGGAGACCCAGTACTTC. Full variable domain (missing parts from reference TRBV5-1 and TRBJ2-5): KAGVTQTPRYLIKTRGQQVTLSCSPISGHRSVSWYQQTPGQGLQFLFEYFSETQRNKGNFPGRFSGRQFSNSRSEMNVSTLELGDSALYLCASSVTETQYFGPGTRLLVL.

Here the CDR3 DNA reads TGTGCCAGCAGCTCGATTACGGGACTGCGTGAAGCTTTCTTT. This translates into CASSSITGLREAFF. The rearrangement uses TRBV5-6 and TRBJ1-1; weak D call: TRBD1 (5 bases). V lost 3 bases and J lost 7, with 16 bases in between. The CDR3 has 14 amino acids. From germline, CDR1 is SGHDT and CDR2 YYEEEE.